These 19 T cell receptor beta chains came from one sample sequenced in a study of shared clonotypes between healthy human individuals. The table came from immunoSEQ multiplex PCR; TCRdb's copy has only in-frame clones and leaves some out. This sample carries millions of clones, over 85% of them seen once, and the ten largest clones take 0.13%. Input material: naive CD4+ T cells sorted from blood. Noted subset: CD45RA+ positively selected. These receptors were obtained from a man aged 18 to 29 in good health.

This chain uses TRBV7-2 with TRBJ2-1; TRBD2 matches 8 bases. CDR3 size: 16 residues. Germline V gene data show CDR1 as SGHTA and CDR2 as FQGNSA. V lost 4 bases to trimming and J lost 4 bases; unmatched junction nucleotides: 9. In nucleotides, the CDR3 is TGTGCCAGCAGCTCCGTTGAGGCTAGCGGGTACAATGAGCAGTTCTTC. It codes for CASSSVEASGYNEQFF. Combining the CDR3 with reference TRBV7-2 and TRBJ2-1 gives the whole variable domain GAGVSQSPSNKVTEKGKDVELRCDPISGHTALYWYRQSLGQGLEFLIYFQGNSAPDKSGLPSDRFSAERTGGSVSTLTIQRTQQEDSAVYLCASSSVEASGYNEQFFGPGTRLTVL.

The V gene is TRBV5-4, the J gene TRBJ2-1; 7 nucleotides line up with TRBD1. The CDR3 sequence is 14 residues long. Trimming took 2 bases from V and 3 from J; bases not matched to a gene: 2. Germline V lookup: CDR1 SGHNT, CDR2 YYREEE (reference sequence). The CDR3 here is CASSFTGDYNEQFF. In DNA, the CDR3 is TGTGCCAGCAGCTTCACAGGGGACTACAATGAGCAGTTCTTC.

As DNA, the CDR3 is TGTGCCAGCAGTGAGTGGGACTTGAACACTGAAGCTTTCTTT. Its translation is CASSEWDLNTEAFF. The chain recombines TRBV2 with TRBJ1-1; maybe TRBD1 (5 bases). CDR3 length: 14 residues. Germline CDR1 and CDR2: SNHLY and FYNNEI. V lost 3 bases and J 0 bases, leaving 8 bases between the germline ends.

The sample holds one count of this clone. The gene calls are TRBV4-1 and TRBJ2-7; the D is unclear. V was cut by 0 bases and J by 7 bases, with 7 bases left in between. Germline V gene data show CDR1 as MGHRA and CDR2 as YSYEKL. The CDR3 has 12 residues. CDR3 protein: CASSQDAREQYF. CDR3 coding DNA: TGCGCCAGCAGCCAAGATGCGAGGGAGCAGTACTTC.

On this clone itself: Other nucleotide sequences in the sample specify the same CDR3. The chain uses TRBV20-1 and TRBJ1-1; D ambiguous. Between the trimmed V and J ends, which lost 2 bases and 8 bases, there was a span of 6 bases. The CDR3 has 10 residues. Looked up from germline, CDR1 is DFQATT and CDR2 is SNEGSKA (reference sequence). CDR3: CSARREEAFF. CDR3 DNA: TGCAGTGCTAGACGGGAGGAAGCTTTCTTT.

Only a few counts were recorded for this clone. The CDR3 here is CASSKRFDVNIQYF. CDR3 bases: TGTGCCAGCAGCAAGAGGTTTGACGTTAACATTCAGTACTTC. J is TRBJ2-4 and V is TRBV21-1; the table's D call TRBD2 went unverified against the DNA. TRBV21-1 is deemed a pseudogene. The CDR3 sequence is 14 residues long.

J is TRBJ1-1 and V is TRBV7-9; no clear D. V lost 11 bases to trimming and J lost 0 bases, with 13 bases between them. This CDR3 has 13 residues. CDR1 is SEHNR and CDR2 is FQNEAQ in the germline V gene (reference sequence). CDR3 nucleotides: TGTGCCTCGGTTAGGGCCCTGAACACTGAAGCTTTCTTT. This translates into CASVRALNTEAFF.

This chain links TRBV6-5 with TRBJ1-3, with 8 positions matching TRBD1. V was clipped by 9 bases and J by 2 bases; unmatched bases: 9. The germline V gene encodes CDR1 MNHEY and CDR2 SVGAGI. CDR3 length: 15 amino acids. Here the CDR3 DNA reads TGTGCCAGTGGGGGACTGGACAGGGCTGGAAACACCATATATTTT. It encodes CASGGLDRAGNTIYF.

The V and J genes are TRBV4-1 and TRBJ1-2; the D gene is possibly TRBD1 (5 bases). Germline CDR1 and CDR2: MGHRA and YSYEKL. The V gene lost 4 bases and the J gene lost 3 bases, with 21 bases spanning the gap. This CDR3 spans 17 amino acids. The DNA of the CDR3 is TGCGCCAGCAGCCCCATCGCAGGGACGGGAGGGGACTATGGCTACACCTTC. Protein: CASSPIAGTGGDYGYTF.

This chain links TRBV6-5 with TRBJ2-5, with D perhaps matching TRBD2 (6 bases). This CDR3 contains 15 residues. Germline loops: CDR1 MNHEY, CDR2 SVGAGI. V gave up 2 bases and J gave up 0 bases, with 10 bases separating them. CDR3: CASSYIAVYQETQYF. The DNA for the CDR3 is TGTGCCAGCAGTTACATAGCGGTTTACCAAGAGACCCAGTACTTC.

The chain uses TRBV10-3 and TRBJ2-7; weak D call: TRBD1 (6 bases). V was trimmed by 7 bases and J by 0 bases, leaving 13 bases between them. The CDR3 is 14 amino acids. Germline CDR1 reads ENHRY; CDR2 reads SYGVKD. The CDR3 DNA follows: TGTGCCATCACTACAGGGCCCCCCTCCTACGAGCAGTACTTC. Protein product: CAITTGPPSYEQYF.

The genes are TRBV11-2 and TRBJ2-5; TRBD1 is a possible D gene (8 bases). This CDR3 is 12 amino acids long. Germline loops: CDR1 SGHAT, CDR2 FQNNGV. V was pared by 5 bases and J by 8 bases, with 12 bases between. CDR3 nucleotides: TGTGCCAGCAGCACAGGGGGGGGTACCCAGTACTTC. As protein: CASSTGGGTQYF.

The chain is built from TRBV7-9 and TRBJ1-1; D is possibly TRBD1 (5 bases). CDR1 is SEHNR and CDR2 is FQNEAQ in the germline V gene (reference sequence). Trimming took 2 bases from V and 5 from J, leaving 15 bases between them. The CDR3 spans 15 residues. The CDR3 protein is CASSLQGRAETEAFF. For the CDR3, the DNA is TGTGCCAGCAGCTTACAGGGACGGGCCGAAACTGAAGCTTTCTTT.

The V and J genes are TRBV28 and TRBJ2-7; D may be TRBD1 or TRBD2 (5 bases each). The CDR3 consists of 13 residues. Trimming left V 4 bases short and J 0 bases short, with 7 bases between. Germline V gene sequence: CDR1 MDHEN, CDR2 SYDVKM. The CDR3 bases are TGTGCCAGCAGTTGGGACCGCTCCTACGAGCAGTACTTC. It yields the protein CASSWDRSYEQYF. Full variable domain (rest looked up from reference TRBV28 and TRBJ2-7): DVKVTQSSRYLVKRTGEKVFLECVQDMDHENMFWYRQDPGLGLRLIYFSYDVKMKEKGDIPEGYSVSREKKERFSLILESASTNQTSMYLCASSWDRSYEQYFGPGTRLTVT.

The CDR3 bases are TGTGCCACCAGCAGAGATGCGATCTACGAGCAGTACTTC. It codes for CATSRDAIYEQYF. The chain has TRBV15 and TRBJ2-7, with unresolved D. CDR1 and CDR2 (germline): LNHNV, YYDKDF (reference sequence). The CDR3 is 13 amino acids. The germline V and J ends were trimmed by 0 bases and 3 bases, with 6 bases remaining between them.

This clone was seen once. CDR3 in amino acids: CASSTIWTSGRNGELFF. The CDR3 DNA reads as TGTGCCAGCAGCACTATTTGGACTAGCGGGAGAAACGGGGAGCTGTTTTTT. This chain joins TRBV7-8 and TRBJ2-2; 13 positions match TRBD2. The CDR3 totals 17 residues. Germline-derived CDR1 and CDR2 are SGHVS and FQNEAQ. V was pared by 5 bases and J by 7 bases, with 10 bases of the junction left unmatched.

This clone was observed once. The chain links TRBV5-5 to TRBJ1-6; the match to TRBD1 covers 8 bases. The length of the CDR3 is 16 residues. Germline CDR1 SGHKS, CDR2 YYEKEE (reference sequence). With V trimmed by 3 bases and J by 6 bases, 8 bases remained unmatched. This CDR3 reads CASSSSDRGLNSPLHF. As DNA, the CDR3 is TGTGCCAGCAGCTCCTCAGACAGGGGTCTTAATTCACCCCTCCACTTT.

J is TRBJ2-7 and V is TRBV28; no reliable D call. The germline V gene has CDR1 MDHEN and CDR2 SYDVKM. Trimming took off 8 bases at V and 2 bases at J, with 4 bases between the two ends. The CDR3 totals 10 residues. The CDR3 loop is CASAAYEQYF. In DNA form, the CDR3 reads TGTGCCAGCGCTGCCTACGAGCAGTACTTC.

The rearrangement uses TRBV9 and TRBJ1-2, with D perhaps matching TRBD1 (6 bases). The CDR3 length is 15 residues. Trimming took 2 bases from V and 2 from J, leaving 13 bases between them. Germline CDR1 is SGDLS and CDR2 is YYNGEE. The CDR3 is CASSVEGHSNYGYTF. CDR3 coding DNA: TGTGCCAGCAGCGTTGAGGGACACTCCAACTATGGCTACACCTTC.